This TCR beta chain stems from a study of regulatory T cells in long-lasting Graves disease. The CDR3 has 15 residues. CDR1 is MNHEY, CDR2 SMNVEV, per germline (reference sequence). Trimming took off 3 bases at V and 3 bases at J, with 14 bases between the two ends. Sequencing libraries for TCR beta were prepared with iRepertoire HTBI primers and Arm-PCR of CDR3 regions. TCRdb called the multiplex PCR reads again in MiXCR, with one record for every CDR3 protein. Of 500,000 or so distinct CDR3 sequences in the sample, 16% are singletons; the top ten hold 20% to 30%. Specified time point: newly diagnosed GD, antithyroid drugs for less than 3 months. PBMC-derived RNA was used for the TCR library. This clonotype was counted many times. These records were also assigned to another study, of T cells in Graves' hyperthyroidism and ophthalmopathy.

The sequence came from a woman aged 35-60 years with Graves disease. The chain joins TRBV27 to TRBJ1-2; D unclear. Sequences were derived from peripheral blood mononuclear cells (PBMCs), sampled at new diagnosis, from a patient treated with antithyroid drugs. The CDR3 DNA follows: TGTGCCAGCAGTTTTGGGGAGGGAAATCACTATGGCTACACCTTC. Translated, it gives CASSFGEGNHYGYTF.